This T cell receptor (beta chain) was retrieved from a study of regulatory T cells in long-lasting Graves disease (dated by TCRdb to 2020 to 2022). About the study as a whole: Patients with newly diagnosed Graves' disease had been on antithyroid drugs for under 3 months. A total of roughly 35 samples were covered by TCR sequencing, comprising about 13 persistent and around 20 newly diagnosed Graves' disease patients. The study was registered as a clinical trial and conducted in China. Persistent Graves' disease patients were compared with newly diagnosed Graves' disease patients by peripheral blood TCR sequencing and RNA sequencing. What the work shows at the level of the full study, not this receptor alone: Sequencing and analysis were limited to the TCR beta chain. The authors acknowledged the small sample size as a limitation that may reduce accuracy. TRBV28, TRBJ1-2 and TRBJ2-5 were preferentially used in persistent disease, while TRBV20-1 and TRBJ2-1 were favored in newly diagnosed disease. Persistent Graves' disease patients showed lower TCR Shannon entropy and fewer highly expanded clones than newly diagnosed patients, suggesting clonal expansion. Persistent patients shared more public clonotypes among themselves (under 3,000) than newly diagnosed patients did (approximately 900). The study examined only peripheral blood because the primary lesion, thyroid tissue, could not be accessed.

CDR1 SGHNT and CDR2 YENEEA are derived from the germline V gene. CDR3 length: 15 amino acids, cysteine to phenylalanine. Solely the CDR3 DNA is kept, with 45 bases framed from the first base. V sheds 2 bases and J sheds 2 bases, leaving 7 bases between their ends. On this clonotype: This clone's antigen is unknown. It has no much larger one-base neighbor in the sample; base qualities were not kept.

The time point label of this sample denotes: newly diagnosed GD, antithyroid drugs for less than 3 months. For both TCR sequencing and RNA sequencing, RNA was extracted from PBMCs in TRIzol. The diagnosis of Graves' disease followed American Thyroid Association guidelines. Patients were recruited from an endocrinology department in Xi'an, China. Each patient gave approximately 9.7 milliliters of peripheral blood, collected in an EDTA anticoagulant tube. Ficoll Paque Plus density gradient separation was used to isolate PBMCs, and no additional T cell sorting was done. An Agilent 2100 Bioanalyzer and agarose gel were used to check RNA quality, and a NanoDrop 2000 was used to measure RNA concentration. Libraries were made using multiplex PCR. Sequencer: Illumina HiSeq 4000. CDR3 regions were amplified by Arm-PCR with iRepertoire HTBI primers to construct TCR beta libraries. Before sequencing, the PCR products went through gel purification. Processing in the source paper ran as follows. A total of fewer than 80 TRBV and 14 TRBJ segments were identified across samples and were used for gene usage analysis of CDR3 amino acid clonotypes. Filtered high-quality paired reads were merged into contigs using COPE and FqMerger. Contigs were aligned with BLAST to IMGT TRBV, TRBD and TRBJ reference genes, and CDR3 was defined per IMGT. Any clonotype with a frequency above 0.1% was counted as a highly expanded clone. Shannon entropy served as the measure of repertoire diversity, while the Gini coefficient captured V-J evenness. A clonotype was considered public if more than one individual shared it. TCRdb reprocessing: public reads trimmed at Q25 with fastp, clones called with MiXCR, in-frame beta chains kept. CDR3 protein sequences are deduplicated, and each keeps its most common genes and DNA. What appears here as the V and J calls and clone size reflects TCRdb's work, not the paper's. This sample lists 510,000 or so distinct CDR3 sequences; around 13% were detected once. Roughly 8.9% of the sample lies in the top ten.

This sample was also put to use in a study of T cells in Graves' hyperthyroidism and ophthalmopathy. From the second report: A patient counted as having stable Graves' hyperthyroidism if no progression to ophthalmopathy occurred over 18 months of follow-up. The hyperthyroidism patients were between 18 and 65 years old and newly diagnosed, with a disease duration of less than 2 months. Any patient with an uncontrolled infection, another autoimmune disease, pregnancy or lactation was excluded. Diagnoses were based on clinical symptoms, serum thyroxine and TRAb, thyroid ultrasound and orbital computed tomography. For the first round of RT-PCR on the TCR CDR3, the HTBI primer set was used together with the Qiagen OneStep RT-PCR kit. Most expanded thyroid clonotypes (frequency above 0.001) were also detected in blood, a finding suggesting that blood repertoires may reflect thyroid immune responses. A model built on a 13 V-J signature distinguished ophthalmopathy from stable hyperthyroidism, reaching 85% to 90% sensitivity and about 81% specificity in cross-validation and 80%/75% in testing. In validation, the model predicted progression to ophthalmopathy with roughly 66% sensitivity and 72.22% specificity, a median of around 6.6 months before onset. To identify TCR V-J signatures that set the groups apart, the researchers used a discovery cohort of 100 patients, made up of 40 to 45 with Graves' ophthalmopathy and about 55 with stable Graves' hyperthyroidism. Prospective prediction of ophthalmopathy was tested in an independent validation cohort of fewer than 20 hyperthyroidism patients and around 16 patients who later progressed to ophthalmopathy. The 80 to 100 discovery patients were randomly divided into training and test sets at a 7:3 ratio. Thyroid tissue and blood T-cell repertoires from six Graves' hyperthyroidism patients were also compared in the study. Once sampling was done, hyperthyroidism patients were given methimazole at a starting dose of 30 mg daily, whereas ophthalmopathy patients were given high-dose intravenous methylprednisolone. Libraries were constructed in a second round of multiplex PCR, after which size selection and purification were performed. The libraries were sequenced on an Illumina HiSeq2000 using paired-end 100 bp reads. SOAPnuke was used to process the raw data, throwing out any read that contained adapters or uncalled bases, had a mean Phred below 15, or lacked an exact constant-primer or identifier match. COPE v1.2.5 was used to merge the high-quality paired reads, and each unique nucleotide sequence was defined as a clonotype. MiTCR v1.1 was used to align clonotypes to the IMGT TRBV, TRBD and TRBJ reference segments. The analysis included only V-J combinations with a frequency above 0.0001, which together covered over 98% of the repertoires. The TCS score was defined as the ratio of F50 (clonal expansion) to E x V (chaos), calculated using BLOSUM62-based TCRdist between CDR3 peptides within each V-J. Welch's t-statistics and random forest reduced 450 to 600 V-J features to around 14, which were used in a naive Bayes classifier (R e1071). Sample size was not statistically predetermined, and blinding of investigators to group allocation was not performed. The paper reports TCR Vbeta CDR3 sequencing of some 140 peripheral blood samples: some 41 ophthalmopathy, over 70 hyperthyroidism and around 17 progressor patients.

Recombination linked TRBV11-3 to TRBJ2-6; there is no confident call for the D gene. The TCR was taken from a woman aged 25 to 39 with Graves disease. Donor details come from another sample of the same person, matched by shared clones. The specimen was peripheral blood mononuclear cells (PBMCs), collected at new diagnosis, from a patient treated with antithyroid drugs. The CDR3 corresponds to CASSLRHAGANVLTF. At the DNA level, the sequence is TGTGCCAGCAGCTTACGCCACGCTGGGGCCAACGTCCTGACTTTC.